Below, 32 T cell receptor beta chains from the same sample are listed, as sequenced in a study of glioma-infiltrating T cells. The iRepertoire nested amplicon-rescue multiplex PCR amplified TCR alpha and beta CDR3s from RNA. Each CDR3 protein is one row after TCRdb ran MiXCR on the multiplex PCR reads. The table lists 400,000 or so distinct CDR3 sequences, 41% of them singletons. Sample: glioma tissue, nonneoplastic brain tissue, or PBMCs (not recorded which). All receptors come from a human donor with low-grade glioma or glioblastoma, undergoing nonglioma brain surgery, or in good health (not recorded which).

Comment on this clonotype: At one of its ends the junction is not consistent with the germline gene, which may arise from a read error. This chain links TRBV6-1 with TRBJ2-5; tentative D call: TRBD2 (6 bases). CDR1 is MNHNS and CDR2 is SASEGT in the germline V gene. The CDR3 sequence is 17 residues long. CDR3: CACRRPPGRGYEETQYF. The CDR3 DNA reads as TGTGCCTGCAGACGACCCCCGGGACGGGGGTATGAGGAGACCCAGTACTTC.

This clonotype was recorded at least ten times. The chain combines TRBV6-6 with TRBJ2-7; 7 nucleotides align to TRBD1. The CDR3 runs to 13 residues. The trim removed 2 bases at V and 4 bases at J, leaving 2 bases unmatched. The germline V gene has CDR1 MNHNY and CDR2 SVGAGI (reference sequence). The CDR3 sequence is CASSYRGLYEQYF. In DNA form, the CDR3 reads TGTGCCAGCAGTTACAGGGGGCTGTACGAGCAGTACTTC.

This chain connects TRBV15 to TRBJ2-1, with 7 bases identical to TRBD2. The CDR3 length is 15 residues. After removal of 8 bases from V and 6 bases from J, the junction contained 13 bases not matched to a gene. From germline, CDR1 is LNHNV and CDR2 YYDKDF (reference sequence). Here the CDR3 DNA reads TGTGCCACCGGCCCTATGCTATGGGGGGGCAATGAGCAGTTCTTC. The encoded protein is CATGPMLWGGNEQFF.

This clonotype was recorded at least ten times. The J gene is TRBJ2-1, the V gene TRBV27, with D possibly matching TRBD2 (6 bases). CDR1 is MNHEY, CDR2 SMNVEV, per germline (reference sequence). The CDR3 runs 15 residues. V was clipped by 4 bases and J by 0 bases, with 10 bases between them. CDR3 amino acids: CASSYSGFSYNEQFF. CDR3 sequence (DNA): TGTGCCAGCAGTTATAGCGGATTCTCCTACAATGAGCAGTTCTTC.

CDR3 sequence (DNA): TGTGCCAGCAGTTTAGATGGGATTAACTATGGCTACACCTTC. This codes for CASSLDGINYGYTF. The chain links TRBV28 to TRBJ1-2; D is undetermined. Germline values: CDR1 MDHEN, CDR2 SYDVKM. V shed 2 bases and J shed 1 base, with 8 bases lying between them. The CDR3 runs to 14 residues.

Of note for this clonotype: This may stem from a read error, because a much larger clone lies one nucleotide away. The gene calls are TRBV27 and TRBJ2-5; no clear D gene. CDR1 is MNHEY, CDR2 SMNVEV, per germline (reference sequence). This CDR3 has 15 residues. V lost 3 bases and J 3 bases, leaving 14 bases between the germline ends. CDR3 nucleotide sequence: TGTGCCAGCAGTTTCTGGGGAAGTCAGAAAGAGACCCAGTACTTC. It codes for CASSFWGSQKETQYF.

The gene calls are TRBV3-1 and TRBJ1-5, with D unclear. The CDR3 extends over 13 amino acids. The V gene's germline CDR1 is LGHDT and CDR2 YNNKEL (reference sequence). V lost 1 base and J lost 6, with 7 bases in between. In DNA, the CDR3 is TGTGCCAGCAGCCAAGCGCGGGCTCAGCCCCAGCATTTT. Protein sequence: CASSQARAQPQHF.

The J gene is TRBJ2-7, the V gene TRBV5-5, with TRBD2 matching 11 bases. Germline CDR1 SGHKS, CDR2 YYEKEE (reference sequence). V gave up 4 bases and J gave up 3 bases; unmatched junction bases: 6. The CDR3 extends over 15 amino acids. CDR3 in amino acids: CASSPHGTSGYEQYF. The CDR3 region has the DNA TGTGCCAGCAGCCCCCACGGGACTAGCGGCTACGAGCAGTACTTC.

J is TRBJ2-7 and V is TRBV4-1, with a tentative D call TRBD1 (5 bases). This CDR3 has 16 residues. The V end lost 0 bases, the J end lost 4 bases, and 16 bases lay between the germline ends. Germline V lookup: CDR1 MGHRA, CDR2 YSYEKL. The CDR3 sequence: CASSQERTIHGYEQYF. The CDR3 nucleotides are TGCGCCAGCAGCCAAGAGCGGACAATCCATGGGTACGAGCAGTACTTC.

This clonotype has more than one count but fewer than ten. CDR3 sequence reads: CASSKLGGSTNEQFF. CDR3 nucleotide sequence: TGTGCCAGTAGCAAACTAGGCGGGAGTACCAATGAGCAGTTCTTC. The chain uses TRBV19 and TRBJ2-1; 7 nucleotides agree with TRBD2. V dropped 6 bases and J dropped 6; count of bases not matched to a gene: 11. CDR3 length: 15 amino acids. The germline gives CDR1 LNHDA, CDR2 SQIVND (reference sequence).

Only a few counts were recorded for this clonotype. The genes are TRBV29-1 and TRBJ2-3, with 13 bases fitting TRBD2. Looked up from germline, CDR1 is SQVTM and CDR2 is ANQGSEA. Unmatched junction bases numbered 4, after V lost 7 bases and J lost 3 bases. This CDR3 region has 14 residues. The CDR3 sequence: CSGRLAGGTDTQYF. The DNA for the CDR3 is TGCAGCGGCCGACTAGCGGGAGGTACAGATACGCAGTATTTT.

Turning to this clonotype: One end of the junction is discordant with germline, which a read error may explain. The CDR3 reads CASGFGTGELFF. As DNA, the CDR3 is TGTGCCAGCGGTTTCGGAACCGGGGAGCTGTTTTTT. The V gene is TRBV27, the J gene TRBJ2-2; D uncertain. From germline, CDR1 is MNHEY and CDR2 SMNVEV (reference sequence). This CDR3 is 12 amino acids long.

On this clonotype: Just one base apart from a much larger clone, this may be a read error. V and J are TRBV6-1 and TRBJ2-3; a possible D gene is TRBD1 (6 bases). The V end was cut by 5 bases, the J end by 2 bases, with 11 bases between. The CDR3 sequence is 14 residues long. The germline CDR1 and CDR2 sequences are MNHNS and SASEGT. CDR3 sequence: CASSLRQVTDTQYF. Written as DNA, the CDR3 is TGTGCCAGCAGTCTTCGACAGGTCACAGATACGCAGTATTTT.

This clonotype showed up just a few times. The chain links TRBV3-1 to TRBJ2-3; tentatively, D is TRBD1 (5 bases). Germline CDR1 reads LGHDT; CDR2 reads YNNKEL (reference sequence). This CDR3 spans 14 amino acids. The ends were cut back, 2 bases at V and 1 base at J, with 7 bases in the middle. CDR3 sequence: CASSQRGGTDTQYF. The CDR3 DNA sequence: TGTGCCAGCAGCCAAAGGGGTGGCACAGATACGCAGTATTTT.

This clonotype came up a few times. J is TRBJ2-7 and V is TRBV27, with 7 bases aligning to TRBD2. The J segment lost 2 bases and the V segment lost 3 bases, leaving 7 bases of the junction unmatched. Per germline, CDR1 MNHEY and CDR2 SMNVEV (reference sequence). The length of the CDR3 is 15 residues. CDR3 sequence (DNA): TGTGCCAGCAGTTTTTCGGGGGAGGGGACCTACGAGCAGTACTTC. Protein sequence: CASSFSGEGTYEQYF.

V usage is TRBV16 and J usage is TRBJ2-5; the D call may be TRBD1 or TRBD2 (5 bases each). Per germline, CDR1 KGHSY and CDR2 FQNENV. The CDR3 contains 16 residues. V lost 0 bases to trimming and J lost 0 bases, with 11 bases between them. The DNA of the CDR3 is TGTGCCAGCAGCCAATCAGTCGGGGCGTACCAAGAGACCCAGTACTTC. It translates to CASSQSVGAYQETQYF.

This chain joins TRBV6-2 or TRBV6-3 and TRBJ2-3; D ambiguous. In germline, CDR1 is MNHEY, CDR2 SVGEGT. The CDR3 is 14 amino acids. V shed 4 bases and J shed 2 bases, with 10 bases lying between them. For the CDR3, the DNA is TGTGCCAGCAGTTCTCGGAATTCCACAGATACGCAGTATTTT. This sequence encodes CASSSRNSTDTQYF.

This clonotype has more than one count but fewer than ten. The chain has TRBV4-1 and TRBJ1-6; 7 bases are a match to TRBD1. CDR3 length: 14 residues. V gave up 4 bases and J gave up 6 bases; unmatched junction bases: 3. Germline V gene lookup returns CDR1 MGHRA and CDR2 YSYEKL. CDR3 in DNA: TGCGCCAGCAGCCTCGACAGGGCTAATTCACCCCTCCACTTT. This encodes CASSLDRANSPLHF.

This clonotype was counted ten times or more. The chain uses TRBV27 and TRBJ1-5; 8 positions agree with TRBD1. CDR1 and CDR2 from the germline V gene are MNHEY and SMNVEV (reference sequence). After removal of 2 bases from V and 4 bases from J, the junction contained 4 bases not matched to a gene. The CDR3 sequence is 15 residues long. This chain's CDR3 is CASSLQGAWNQPQHF. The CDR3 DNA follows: TGTGCCAGCAGTTTACAGGGGGCTTGGAATCAGCCCCAGCATTTT.

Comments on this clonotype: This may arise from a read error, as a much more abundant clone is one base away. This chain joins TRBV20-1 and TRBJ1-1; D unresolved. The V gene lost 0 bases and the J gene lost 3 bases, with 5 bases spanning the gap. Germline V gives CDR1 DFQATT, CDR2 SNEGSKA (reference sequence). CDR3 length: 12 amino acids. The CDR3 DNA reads TGCAGTGCTAGAGATTTTGACACTGAAGCTTTCTTT. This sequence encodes CSARDFDTEAFF.

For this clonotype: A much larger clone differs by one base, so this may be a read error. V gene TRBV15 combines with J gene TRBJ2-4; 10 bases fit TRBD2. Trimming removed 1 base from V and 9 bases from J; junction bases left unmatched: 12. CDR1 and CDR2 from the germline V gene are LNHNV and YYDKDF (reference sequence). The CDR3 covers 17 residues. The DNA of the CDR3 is TGTGCCACCAGCAGAGGTGGGCTAGCGGGAGCGGGAGGCATTCAGTACTTC. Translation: CATSRGGLAGAGGIQYF.

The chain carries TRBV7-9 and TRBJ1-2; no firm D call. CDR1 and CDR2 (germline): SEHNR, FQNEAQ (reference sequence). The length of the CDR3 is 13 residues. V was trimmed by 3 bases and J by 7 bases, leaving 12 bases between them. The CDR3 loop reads CASSLANPLGYTF. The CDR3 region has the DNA TGTGCCAGCAGCTTGGCGAATCCCCTTGGCTACACCTTC.

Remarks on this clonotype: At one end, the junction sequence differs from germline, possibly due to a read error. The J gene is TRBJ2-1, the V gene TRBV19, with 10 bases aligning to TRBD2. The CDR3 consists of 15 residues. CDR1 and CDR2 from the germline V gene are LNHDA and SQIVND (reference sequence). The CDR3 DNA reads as TGTGACAGTAGTAAGACTAGCGGGTCCTACAATGAGCAGTTCTTC. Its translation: CDSSKTSGSYNEQFF.

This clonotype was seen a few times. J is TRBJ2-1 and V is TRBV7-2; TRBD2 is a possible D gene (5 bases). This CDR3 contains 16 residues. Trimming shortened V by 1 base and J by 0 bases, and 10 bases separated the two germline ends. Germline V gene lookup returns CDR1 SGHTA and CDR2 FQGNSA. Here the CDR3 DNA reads TGTGCCAGCAGCTTAGAAAGCAGCGGCTCCTACAATGAGCAGTTCTTC. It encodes CASSLESSGSYNEQFF.

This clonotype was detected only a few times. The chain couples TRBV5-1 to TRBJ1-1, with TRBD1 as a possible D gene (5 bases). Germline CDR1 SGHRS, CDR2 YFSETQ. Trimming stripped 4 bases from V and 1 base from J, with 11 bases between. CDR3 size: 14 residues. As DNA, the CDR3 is TGCGCCAGCAGCCTATGGGGGAAGAACACTGAAGCTTTCTTT. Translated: CASSLWGKNTEAFF.

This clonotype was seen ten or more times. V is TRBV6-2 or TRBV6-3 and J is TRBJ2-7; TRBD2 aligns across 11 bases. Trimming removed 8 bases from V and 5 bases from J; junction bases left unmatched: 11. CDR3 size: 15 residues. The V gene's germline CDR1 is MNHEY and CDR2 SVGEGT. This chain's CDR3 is CASGLLAGGYNEQYF. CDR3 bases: TGTGCCAGCGGCCTCCTAGCGGGAGGTTATAACGAGCAGTACTTC.

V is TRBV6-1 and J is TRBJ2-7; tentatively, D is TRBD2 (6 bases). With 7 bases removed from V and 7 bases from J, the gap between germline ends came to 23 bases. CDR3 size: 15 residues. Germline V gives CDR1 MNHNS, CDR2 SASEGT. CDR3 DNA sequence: TGTGCCAGCACCCACGTAATGCGGGATGCGGGGGAGCAGTACTTC. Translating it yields CASTHVMRDAGEQYF.

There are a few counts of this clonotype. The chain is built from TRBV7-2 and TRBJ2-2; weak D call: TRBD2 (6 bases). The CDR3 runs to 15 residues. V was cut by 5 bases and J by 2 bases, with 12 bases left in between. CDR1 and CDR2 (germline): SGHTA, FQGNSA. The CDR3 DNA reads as TGTGCCAGCAGCACCCCCGGGACTAACACCGGGGAGCTGTTTTTT. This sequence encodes CASSTPGTNTGELFF.

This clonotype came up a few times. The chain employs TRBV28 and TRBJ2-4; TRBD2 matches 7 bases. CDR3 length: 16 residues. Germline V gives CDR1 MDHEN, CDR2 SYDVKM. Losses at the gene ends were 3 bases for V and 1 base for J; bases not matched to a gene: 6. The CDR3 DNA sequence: TGTGCCAGCAGTTTGGGACTATCTGGGGCCAAAAACATTCAGTACTTC. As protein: CASSLGLSGAKNIQYF.

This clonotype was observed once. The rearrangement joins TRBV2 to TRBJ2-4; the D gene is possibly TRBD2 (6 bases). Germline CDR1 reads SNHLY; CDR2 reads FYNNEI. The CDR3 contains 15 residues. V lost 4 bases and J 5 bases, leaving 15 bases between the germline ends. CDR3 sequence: CASSGVGGKENIQYF. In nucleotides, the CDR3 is TGTGCCAGCAGTGGGGTCGGCGGGAAAGAAAACATTCAGTACTTC.

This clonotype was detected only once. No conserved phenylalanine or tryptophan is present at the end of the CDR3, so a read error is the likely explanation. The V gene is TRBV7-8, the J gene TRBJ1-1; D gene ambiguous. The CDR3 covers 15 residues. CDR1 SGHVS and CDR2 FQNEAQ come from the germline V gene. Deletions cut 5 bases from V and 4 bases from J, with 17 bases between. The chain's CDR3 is CASSQPAWLGTEAFL. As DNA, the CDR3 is TGTGCCAGCAGCCAACCAGCCTGGCTGGGCACTGAAGCTTTCCTT.

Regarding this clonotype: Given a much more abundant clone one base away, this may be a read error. The CDR3 is CASSPSATGTYEQYF. CDR3 nucleotide sequence: TGTGCCAGCAGTCCCTCGGCTACCGGGACTTACGAGCAGTACTTC. This sequence joins TRBV27 and TRBJ2-7; perhaps TRBD2 as D (6 bases). The CDR3 is 15 residues long. Germline V gene sequence: CDR1 MNHEY, CDR2 SMNVEV (reference sequence). Trimming left V 5 bases short and J 4 bases short, with 18 bases between.